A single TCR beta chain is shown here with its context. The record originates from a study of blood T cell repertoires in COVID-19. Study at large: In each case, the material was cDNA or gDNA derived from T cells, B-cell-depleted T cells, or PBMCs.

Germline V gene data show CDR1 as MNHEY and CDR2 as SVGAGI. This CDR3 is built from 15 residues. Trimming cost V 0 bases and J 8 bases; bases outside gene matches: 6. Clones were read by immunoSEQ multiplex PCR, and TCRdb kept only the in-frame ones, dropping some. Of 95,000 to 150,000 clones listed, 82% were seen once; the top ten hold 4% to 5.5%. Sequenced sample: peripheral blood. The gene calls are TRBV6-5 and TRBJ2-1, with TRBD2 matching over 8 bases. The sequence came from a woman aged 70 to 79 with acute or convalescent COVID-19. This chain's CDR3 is CASSYSDGGAYEQFF. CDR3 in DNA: TGTGCCAGCAGTTACTCGGACGGGGGGGCATATGAGCAGTTCTTC.